Given below is one T cell receptor (beta chain) in context. This sample is drawn from a study of blood T cell repertoires in COVID-19. Overall study: There were acute and convalescent COVID-19 samples, and they came from the United States, Italy and Spain. Nucleic acid was either cDNA or gDNA, and it came from T cells, B-cell-depleted T cells, or PBMCs.

Original processing notes: Estimation of nucleated cell counts relied on the amplification of reference gene primers. Sequenced by immunoSEQ multiplex PCR; TCRdb stores in-frame clones only, minus some. V and J calls and clone size come straight from that table; D and trimming were deduced from the DNA. The table lists about 140,000 clones, approximately 80% of them singletons. V lost 2 bases, J lost 4 bases, and 3 bases lay in between. Germline V gives CDR1 LGHNT, CDR2 FRNRAP. CDR3 length equals 12 residues. The rearrangement links TRBV12-5 to TRBJ1-5; D is ambiguous. Input material: peripheral blood. The TCR was taken from a woman of 80 years or more in a cohort sampled during active or convalescent COVID-19. The CDR3, as DNA: TGTGCTAGTGGTTTGACAAATCAGCCCCAGCATTTT. It specifies CASGLTNQPQHF.